The 8 T cell receptor beta chains given below trace back to one sample, sequenced in a study of blood T cell repertoires in COVID-19. Assay used: immunoSEQ multiplex PCR; TCRdb lists only in-frame clones, some missing. Here the sample spans 200,000 to 250,000 clones, 80% to 90% being singletons. Sequencing was done on a sample of PBMCs or T cells enriched from blood (not recorded which). The receptors were gathered from a woman aged 50 to 65 who had been exposed to COVID-19.

In this sample, this clone turned up once. The chain combines TRBV24-1 with TRBJ1-4; TRBD1 aligns across 7 bases. Trimming cost V 4 bases and J 0 bases; bases outside gene matches: 7. The germline V gene has CDR1 KGHDR and CDR2 SFDVKD. This CDR3 is built from 17 residues. The CDR3 is CATSEIDRAATNEKLFF. The CDR3 bases are TGTGCCACCAGTGAAATCGACAGGGCGGCAACTAATGAAAAACTGTTTTTT.

As DNA, the CDR3 is TGTGCCAGCAGCCTCCCCCCAGGGACAGAGTATGGCTACACCTTC. Translation gives CASSLPPGTEYGYTF. This chain connects TRBV5-4 to TRBJ1-2, with 7 bases that match TRBD1. CDR3 length equals 15 residues. The germline gives CDR1 SGHNT, CDR2 YYREEE (reference sequence). The junction had 11 bases not matched to a gene; V was cut back by 4 bases and J by 5 bases.

The chain recombines TRBV3-1 (or the pseudogene TRBV3-2) with TRBJ2-3; 13 nucleotides line up with TRBD2. Losses at the gene ends were 3 bases for V and 6 bases for J; bases not matched to a gene: 6. The CDR3 runs 16 residues. Germline-derived CDR1 and CDR2 are LGHDT and YNNKEL (reference sequence). CDR3 in amino acids: CASSQRGLAGVDTQYF. CDR3 in DNA: TGTGCCAGCAGCCAGCGCGGACTAGCGGGGGTGGATACGCAGTATTTT.

V is TRBV5-4 and J is TRBJ1-1, with TRBD1 matching over 11 bases. V was clipped by 5 bases and J by 6 bases; unmatched bases: 12. Germline values: CDR1 SGHNT, CDR2 YYREEE (reference sequence). The CDR3 spans 16 residues. CDR3 in amino acids: CASSSFRDRGIAEAFF. CDR3 nucleotide sequence: TGTGCCAGCAGTTCATTCCGGGACAGGGGGATTGCTGAAGCTTTCTTT.

This clone was seen only once. The chain uses TRBV4-2 and TRBJ2-1; TRBD2 aligns across 10 bases. The CDR3 length is 17 residues. Germline-derived CDR1 and CDR2 are LGHNA and YNFKEQ. The trim removed 0 bases at V and 4 bases at J, leaving 6 bases unmatched. The CDR3 nucleotides read TGTGCCAGCAGCCAAGAAACAGCGGGGGGGCCATACAATGAGCAGTTCTTC. Residues: CASSQETAGGPYNEQFF.

The genes are TRBV2 and TRBJ2-5; 9 nucleotides match TRBD1. CDR3 length: 14 residues. Trimming took 6 bases from V and 8 from J; bases not matched to a gene: 10. Germline V gene sequence: CDR1 SNHLY, CDR2 FYNNEI. The CDR3 reads CASRIRDRERTQYF. The CDR3, as DNA: TGTGCCAGCAGGATACGGGACAGGGAAAGAACCCAGTACTTC.

The chain joins TRBV25-1 to TRBJ1-1; TRBD1 agrees at 7 bases. Germline CDR1 and CDR2: MGHDK and SYGVNS. Trimming cost V 7 bases and J 0 bases; bases outside gene matches: 5. The CDR3 has 14 residues. CDR3 nucleotide sequence: TGTGCCAGCACGCCAGGGGGGATGAACACTGAAGCTTTCTTT. Its translation: CASTPGGMNTEAFF.

The rearrangement uses TRBV6-5 and TRBJ2-2; the match to TRBD2 covers 9 bases. This CDR3 spans 15 amino acids. The V gene's germline CDR1 is MNHEY and CDR2 SVGAGI. V trimming: 2 bases; J trimming: 5 bases; junction bases outside the gene matches: 3. CDR3 DNA: TGTGCCAGCAGTTACAGACTAGCGGCGACCGGGGAGCTGTTTTTT. Protein sequence: CASSYRLAATGELFF.